Here is one T cell receptor (beta chain) with its context. There is no known antigen for this receptor. Base qualities are not recorded, but no much larger clone differs from it by a single base. The data stem from a study of PD-1 blockade in classical Hodgkin lymphoma (TCRdb year 2020). For the study in its entirety: Nivolumab dosing was 3 mg/kg intravenously every 2 weeks, continuing until either disease progression or unacceptable toxicity. The study used CyTOF and TCR beta sequencing to define a peripheral blood immune signature of response to PD-1 blockade in classical Hodgkin lymphoma.

The Qiagen DNeasy kit was used to extract genomic DNA from unsorted PBMCs and from the negatively selected CD4+ and CD8+ fractions. Using primers that anneal to V and J segments, immunoSEQ multiplex PCR amplified the TCR beta CDR3 regions. Amplification bias was minimized using a synthetic immune receptor repertoire, and residual bias was removed computationally after sequencing. From the authors' description of their analysis: Custom Python scripts were used to quantify repertoire diversity as the Shannon entropy index. Unsorted, CD4+ and CD8+ repertoires were examined separately, except in combined analyses, for which CD4+ and CD8+ sequences were merged in silico. Clonal expansion was defined as a frequency increase of at least 2-fold after treatment compared with C1D1, and clones undetected at baseline were assigned a pseudocount of 0.5. Singleton clones were defined as clones with 0 or 1 copy at C1D1, and non-singleton clones were defined as clones with 2 or more copies. Clones expanded in unsorted samples were assigned a CD4+, CD8+ or unknown annotation through matching of protein sequences in sorted samples from the same patient. Diversity changes from C1D1 to C4D1 were tested in paired samples using Wilcoxon tests. Held by TCRdb, this immuneACCESS table contains in-frame sequences only and omits some clones. Under half of the omission traces to an unresolved V gene where checked; the cause of the rest is unknown. That table furnishes V, J and clone size, whereas the DNA furnished D and trimming. The sample table lists tens of thousands of clones, roughly 85% of them with a count of one. The ten top clones hold 6.5% to 9% of the sample.

What this sample's time point label stands for: cycle 4 day 1 (C4D1), after 6 weeks of nivolumab. Every trial patient had relapsed following autologous stem cell transplantation, and prior brentuximab vedotin exposure was what differed among cohorts A, B and C. The trial cohort comprised some 60 patients with relapsed/refractory classical Hodgkin lymphoma whose best overall responses were complete response, partial response or progressive disease. Trial patients were treated with single-agent nivolumab in the multi-cohort phase II CheckMate 205 trial. An independent review committee assessed best overall response using the 2007 International Working Group response criteria. Trial PBMCs were obtained immediately prior to nivolumab initiation (C1D1) and on therapy at cycle 2 day 1 and cycle 4 day 1. Peripheral blood was collected in 8 mL Vacutainer Cell Preparation Tubes, from which PBMCs were isolated by centrifugation and then cryopreserved.

The CDR3 contains 14 residues, cysteine and phenylalanine counted. Just the 42-base CDR3 DNA is kept, in frame starting at base 1. CDR1 and CDR2, per the germline V gene (reference sequence), are LNHDA and SQIVND. V loses 8 bases of germline sequence and J loses 0 bases, and the interval between the two ends is 13 bases. Points the paper makes about the study in general: Trial patients with a complete response had baseline diversity similar to that of newly diagnosed patients, while partial responders and progressors had significantly lower diversity. The study was limited to a single clinical trial cohort, and causes of repertoire differences, possibly disease activity or prior therapy, remained undefined. By C4D1, a significant rise was seen in CD4+ TCR diversity but not in CD8+ TCR diversity (p=0.0027 vs p=0.16), and the rise was most apparent among complete responders (p=0.02). Lower diversity was seen in patients whose nivolumab began less than 1 year after ASCT, and these patients were left out of later analyses so that immune reconstitution would not confound the results. Baseline TCR diversity was reported as lower in newly diagnosed patients than in healthy donors, and lower still in relapsed/refractory patients.

Sample: peripheral blood mononuclear cells (PBMCs), taken before the fourth cycle of nivolumab. This receptor was obtained from a human donor with classical Hodgkin lymphoma. The V gene is TRBV19 and the J gene is TRBJ1-2; TRBD1 could be the D gene, as 5 bases match. The CDR3 here reads CASYQGAANYGYTF. In nucleotide form, the sequence is TGTGCCAGTTACCAAGGGGCAGCTAACTATGGCTACACCTTC.